The T cell receptor (beta chain) under discussion was sequenced for a study of cytomegalovirus exposure and HLA in healthy donors. Overall study: A previous analysis identified approximately 120 million unique TCR beta sequences derived from approximately 190 million T cells. Study-wide results and limits: Another analysis was done later, and it associated roughly 15,000 TCR beta sequences with HLA alleles at 0.05 false discovery rate. Researchers reported in a later analysis that a missense DCLRE1C variant was tied to TCR beta V- and J-gene trimming. Later analysis reportedly placed an Asian-associated ancestry cluster below the roughly 600-donor mean in N-insertions.

Germline lookup yields CDR1 SGDLS and CDR2 YYNGEE. The CDR3 has 18 amino acids. J gave up 6 bases and V 3 bases, and 16 bases lay outside the gene matches. Worth noting for this clone: Its antigen is unknown.

Primers: 60 Vbeta forward and 13 Jbeta reverse. Repertoires were generated with immunoSEQ multiplex PCR, while TCRdb's copy carries only in-frame clones and drops some. This sample has tens of thousands of clones, with about two thirds found just once. Sequencing used PBMCs. The sequence was obtained from a woman aged 40-49 years in good health and CMV-seropositive. The V and J genes are TRBV9 and TRBJ1-2, with 11 nucleotides matching TRBD1. Written as DNA, the CDR3 is TGTGCCAGCAGCGGGGTAGGGACAGGGGGAAGGAGGAAGGATGGCTACACCTTC. Amino acid sequence: CASSGVGTGGRRKDGYTF.